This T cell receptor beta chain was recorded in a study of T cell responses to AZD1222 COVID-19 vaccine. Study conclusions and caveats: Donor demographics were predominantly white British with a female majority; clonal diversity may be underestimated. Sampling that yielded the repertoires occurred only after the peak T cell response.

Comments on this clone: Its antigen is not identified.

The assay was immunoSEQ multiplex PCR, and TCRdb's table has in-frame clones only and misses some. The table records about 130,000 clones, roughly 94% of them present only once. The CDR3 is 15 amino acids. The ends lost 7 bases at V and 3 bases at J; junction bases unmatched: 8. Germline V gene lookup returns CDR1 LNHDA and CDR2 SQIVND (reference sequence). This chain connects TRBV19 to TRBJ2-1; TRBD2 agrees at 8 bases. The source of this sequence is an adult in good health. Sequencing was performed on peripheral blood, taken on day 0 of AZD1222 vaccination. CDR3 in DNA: TGTGCCAGTAAAGCAGCGGGGGTAATCTACAATGAGCAGTTCTTC. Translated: CASKAAGVIYNEQFF.